Listed below are T cell receptor beta chains from one sample, sequenced in a study of monozygotic twins with cystic fibrosis. Generated by immunoSEQ multiplex PCR, the TCRdb table keeps only in-frame clones and is missing some. The sample includes 30,000 or so clones, around 90% of them seen just once. The sequenced material came from blood. These receptors came from a girl aged 2-9 years with cystic fibrosis. The CDR3 runs from the conserved cysteine through the conserved F or W.

v_call | cdr3_aa
TRBV5-4 | CASSLQTGVNTEAFF
TRBV5-6 | CASSSRDRVMEPQHF
TRBV28 | CASSSPRGGAYEQYF
TRBV2 | CASSEGRTHTDTQYF
TRBV30 | CAWRMDRFGDTQYF
TRBV9 | CASSVGMGGSFEQYF
TRBV7-9 | CASSFDTGATDTQYF
TRBV6-4 | CASSGGDTAPYEQYF
TRBV7-9 | CASRDRVSAFF
TRBV27 | CASSLLGSGANVLTF
TRBV5-8 | CASSATGGGADTQYF
TRBV30 | CAWSIDRAPPLHF
TRBV5-1 | CASSLVGDEQYF
TRBV2 | CASSILWGRVDTEAFF
TRBV15 | CATSRLSGTSSYEQYF
TRBV6-5 | CASSYHRDVSGNTIYF
TRBV19 | CASSPNPGVDTEAFF
TRBV5-1 | CATREAPGNQPQHF
TRBV15 | CATSRLAGGREQYF
TRBV5-6 | CASSLAGVEGYTF
TRBV5-6 | CASSLGQAMPNEKLFF
TRBV14 | CASSHRTSGRAAGETQYF
TRBV9 | CASSVGSSGQRTGELFF
TRBV15 | CATSRSGASSYEQYF
TRBV29-1 | CSVSDGVNYGYTF
TRBV6-6 | CASSLRAAGREGEQFF
TRBV27 | CASRLQGSQFF